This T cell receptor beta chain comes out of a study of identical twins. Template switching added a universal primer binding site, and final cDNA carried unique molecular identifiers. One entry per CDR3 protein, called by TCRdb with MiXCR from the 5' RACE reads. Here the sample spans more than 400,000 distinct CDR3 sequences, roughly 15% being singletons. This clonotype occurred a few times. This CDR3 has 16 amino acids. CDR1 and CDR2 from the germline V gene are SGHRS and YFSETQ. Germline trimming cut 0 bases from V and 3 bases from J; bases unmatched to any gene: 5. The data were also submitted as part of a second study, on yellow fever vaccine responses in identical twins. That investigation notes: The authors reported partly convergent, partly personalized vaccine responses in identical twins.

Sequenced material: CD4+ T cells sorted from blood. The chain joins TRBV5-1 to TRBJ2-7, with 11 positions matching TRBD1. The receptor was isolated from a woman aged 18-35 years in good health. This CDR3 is CASSLAGTGGFYEQYV. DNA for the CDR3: TGCGCCAGCAGCTTGGCCGGGACAGGGGGGTTCTACGAGCAGTACGTC.